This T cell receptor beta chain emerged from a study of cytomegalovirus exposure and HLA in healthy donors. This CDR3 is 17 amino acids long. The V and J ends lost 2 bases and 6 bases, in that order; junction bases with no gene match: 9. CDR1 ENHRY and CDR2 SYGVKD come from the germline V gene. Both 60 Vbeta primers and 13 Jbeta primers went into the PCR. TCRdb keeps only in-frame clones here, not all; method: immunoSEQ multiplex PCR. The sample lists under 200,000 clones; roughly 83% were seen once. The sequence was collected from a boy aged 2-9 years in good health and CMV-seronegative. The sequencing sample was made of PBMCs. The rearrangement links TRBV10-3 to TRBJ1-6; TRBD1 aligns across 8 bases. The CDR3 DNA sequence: TGTGCCATCAGTGAGAACCTAGGACAGGGACCTAATTCACCCCTCCACTTT. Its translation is CAISENLGQGPNSPLHF.